Sequencing of this T cell receptor beta chain was carried out in a study of blood T cell repertoires in COVID-19. Study information: Acute and convalescent COVID-19 samples came from the United States, Italy and Spain. From T cells, B-cell-depleted T cells, or PBMCs came the material, which was cDNA or gDNA.

CDR1 is ENHRY and CDR2 is SYGVKD in the germline V gene. Trimming cost V 11 bases and J 3 bases, with 16 bases left between them. The length of the CDR3 is 13 residues. In the authors' methods: Amplifying reference gene primers gave estimates of nucleated cell counts. Produced via immunoSEQ multiplex PCR; TCRdb's table is partial and in-frame only. V, J and clone size are those of that table, while D and trimming were read from the DNA. This repertoire shows 25,000 to 30,000 clones, roughly 89% found once; its top ten account for roughly 2.8%. The sample comprised peripheral blood. This receptor was taken from a human donor in a cohort sampled during active COVID-19. V is TRBV10-3 and J is TRBJ1-2; maybe TRBD1 (5 bases). CDR3 in amino acids: CASGRGEDYGYTF. The CDR3 DNA is TGTGCCTCCGGGCGGGGGGAGGACTATGGCTACACCTTC.